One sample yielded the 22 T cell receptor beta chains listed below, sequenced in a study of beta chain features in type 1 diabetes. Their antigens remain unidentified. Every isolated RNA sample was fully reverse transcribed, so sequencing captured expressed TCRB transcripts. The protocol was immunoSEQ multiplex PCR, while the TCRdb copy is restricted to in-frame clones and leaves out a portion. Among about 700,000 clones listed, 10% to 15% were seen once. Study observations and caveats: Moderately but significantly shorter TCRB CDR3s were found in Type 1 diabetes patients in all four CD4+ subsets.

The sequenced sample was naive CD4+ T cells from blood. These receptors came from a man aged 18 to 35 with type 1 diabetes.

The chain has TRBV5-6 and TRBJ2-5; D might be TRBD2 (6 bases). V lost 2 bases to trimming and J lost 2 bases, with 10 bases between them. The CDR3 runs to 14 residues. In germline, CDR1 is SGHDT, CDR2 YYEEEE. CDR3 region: CASSFTGTQETQYF. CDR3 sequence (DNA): TGTGCCAGCAGCTTCACCGGGACTCAAGAGACCCAGTACTTC.

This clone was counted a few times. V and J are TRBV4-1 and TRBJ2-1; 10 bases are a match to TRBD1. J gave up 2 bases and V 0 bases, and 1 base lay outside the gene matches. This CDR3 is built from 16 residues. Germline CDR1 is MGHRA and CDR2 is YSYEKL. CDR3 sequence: CASSQDGTGAYNEQFF. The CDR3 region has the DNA TGCGCCAGCAGCCAAGACGGGACAGGGGCCTACAATGAGCAGTTCTTC.

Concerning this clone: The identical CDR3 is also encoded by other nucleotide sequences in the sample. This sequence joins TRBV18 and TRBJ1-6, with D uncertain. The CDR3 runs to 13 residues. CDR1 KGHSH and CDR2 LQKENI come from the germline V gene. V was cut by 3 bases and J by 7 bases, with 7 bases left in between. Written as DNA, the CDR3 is TGTGCCAGCTCACCGGACGGGAATTCACCCCTCCACTTT. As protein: CASSPDGNSPLHF.

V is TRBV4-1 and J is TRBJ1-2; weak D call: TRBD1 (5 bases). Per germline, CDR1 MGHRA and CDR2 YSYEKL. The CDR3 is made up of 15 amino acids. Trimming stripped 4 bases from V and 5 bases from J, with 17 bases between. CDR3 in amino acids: CASSPREDTPYGYTF. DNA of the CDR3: TGCGCCAGCAGCCCCAGAGAGGACACACCTTATGGCTACACCTTC.

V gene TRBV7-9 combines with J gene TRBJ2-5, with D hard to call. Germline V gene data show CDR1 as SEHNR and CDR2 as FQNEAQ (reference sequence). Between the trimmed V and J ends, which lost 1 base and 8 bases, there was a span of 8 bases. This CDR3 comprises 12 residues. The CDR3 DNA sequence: TGTGCCAGCAGCTTAGTGGATGTAACCCAGTACTTC. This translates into CASSLVDVTQYF. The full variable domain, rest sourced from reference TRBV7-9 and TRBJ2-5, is DTGVSQNPRHKITKRGQNVTFRCDPISEHNRLYWYRQTLGQGPEFLTYFQNEAQLEKSRLLSDRFSAERPKGSFSTLEIQRTEQGDSAMYLCASSLVDVTQYFGPGTRLLVL.

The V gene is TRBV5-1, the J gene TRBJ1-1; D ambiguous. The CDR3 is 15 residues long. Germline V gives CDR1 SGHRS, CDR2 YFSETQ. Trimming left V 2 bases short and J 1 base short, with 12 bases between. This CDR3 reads CASSFSEGRNTEAFF. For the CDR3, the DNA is TGCGCCAGCAGCTTCTCAGAGGGCCGGAACACTGAAGCTTTCTTT. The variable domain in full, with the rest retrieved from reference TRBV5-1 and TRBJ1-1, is KAGVTQTPRYLIKTRGQQVTLSCSPISGHRSVSWYQQTPGQGLQFLFEYFSETQRNKGNFPGRFSGRQFSNSRSEMNVSTLELGDSALYLCASSFSEGRNTEAFFGQGTRLTVV.

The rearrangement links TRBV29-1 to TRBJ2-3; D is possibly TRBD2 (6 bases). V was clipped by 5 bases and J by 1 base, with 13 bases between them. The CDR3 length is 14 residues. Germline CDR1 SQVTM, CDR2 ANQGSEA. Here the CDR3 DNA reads TGCAGCGTTCTGGGACTTTCTCGCACAGATACGCAGTATTTT. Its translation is CSVLGLSRTDTQYF.

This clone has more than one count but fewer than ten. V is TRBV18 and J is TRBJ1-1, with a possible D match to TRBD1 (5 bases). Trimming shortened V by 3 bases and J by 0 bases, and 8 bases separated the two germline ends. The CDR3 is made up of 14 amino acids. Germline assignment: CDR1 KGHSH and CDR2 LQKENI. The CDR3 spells CASSPDTLNTEAFF. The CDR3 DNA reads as TGTGCCAGCTCACCGGACACCCTGAACACTGAAGCTTTCTTT.

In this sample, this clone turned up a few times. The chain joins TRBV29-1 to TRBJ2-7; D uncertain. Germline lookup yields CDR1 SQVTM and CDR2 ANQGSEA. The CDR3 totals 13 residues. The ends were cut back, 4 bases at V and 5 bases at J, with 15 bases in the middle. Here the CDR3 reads CSVGSPNSHEQYF. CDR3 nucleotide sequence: TGCAGCGTTGGGTCGCCCAACAGCCACGAGCAGTACTTC.

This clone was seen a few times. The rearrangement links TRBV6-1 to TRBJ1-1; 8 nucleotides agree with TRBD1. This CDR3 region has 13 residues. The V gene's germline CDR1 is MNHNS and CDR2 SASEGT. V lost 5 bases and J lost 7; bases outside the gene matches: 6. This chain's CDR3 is CASSFGQGDEAFF. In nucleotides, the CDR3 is TGTGCCAGCAGTTTCGGACAGGGCGATGAAGCTTTCTTT.

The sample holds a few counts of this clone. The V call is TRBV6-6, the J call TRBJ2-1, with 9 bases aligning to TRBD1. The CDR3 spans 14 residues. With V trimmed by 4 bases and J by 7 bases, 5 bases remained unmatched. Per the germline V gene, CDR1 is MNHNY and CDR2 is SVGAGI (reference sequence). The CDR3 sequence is CASSLGQGVNEQFF. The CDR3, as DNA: TGTGCCAGCAGTTTGGGACAGGGAGTTAATGAGCAGTTCTTC.

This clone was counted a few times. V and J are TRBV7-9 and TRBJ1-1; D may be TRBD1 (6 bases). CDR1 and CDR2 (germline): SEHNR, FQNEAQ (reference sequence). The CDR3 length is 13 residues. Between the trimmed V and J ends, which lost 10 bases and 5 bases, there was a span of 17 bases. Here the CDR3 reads CANSYGGATEAFF. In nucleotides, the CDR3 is TGTGCCAACTCGTACGGGGGGGCTACTGAAGCTTTCTTT.

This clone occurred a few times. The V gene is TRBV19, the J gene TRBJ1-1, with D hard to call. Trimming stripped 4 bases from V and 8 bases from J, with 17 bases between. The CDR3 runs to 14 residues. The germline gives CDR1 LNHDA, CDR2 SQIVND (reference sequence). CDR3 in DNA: TGTGCCAGTAGTAACCGGGCCCCGCCAGGAGAAGCTTTCTTT. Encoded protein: CASSNRAPPGEAFF.

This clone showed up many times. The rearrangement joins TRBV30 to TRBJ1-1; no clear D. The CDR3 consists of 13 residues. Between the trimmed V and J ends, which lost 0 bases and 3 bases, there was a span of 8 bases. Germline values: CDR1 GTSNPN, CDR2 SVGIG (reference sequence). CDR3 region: CAWSVLGYTEAFF. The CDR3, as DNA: TGTGCCTGGAGTGTACTTGGTTACACTGAAGCTTTCTTT.

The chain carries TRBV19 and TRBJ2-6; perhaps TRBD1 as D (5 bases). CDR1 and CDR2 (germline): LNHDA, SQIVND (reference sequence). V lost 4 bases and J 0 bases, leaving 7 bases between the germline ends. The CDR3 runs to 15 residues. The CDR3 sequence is CASSTQGSGANVLTF. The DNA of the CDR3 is TGTGCCAGTAGTACCCAGGGCTCTGGGGCCAACGTCCTGACTTTC.

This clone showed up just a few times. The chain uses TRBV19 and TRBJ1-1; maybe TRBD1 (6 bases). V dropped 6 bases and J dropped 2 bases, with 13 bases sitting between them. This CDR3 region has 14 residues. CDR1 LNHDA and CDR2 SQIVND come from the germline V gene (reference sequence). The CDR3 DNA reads TGTGCCAGTAGCAACAGGGTCCGAAACACTGAAGCTTTCTTT. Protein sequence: CASSNRVRNTEAFF.

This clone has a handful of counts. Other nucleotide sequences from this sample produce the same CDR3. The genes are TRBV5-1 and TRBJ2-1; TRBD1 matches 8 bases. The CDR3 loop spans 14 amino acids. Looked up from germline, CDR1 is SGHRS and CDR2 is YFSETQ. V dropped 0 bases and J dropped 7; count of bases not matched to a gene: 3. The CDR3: CASSLGQGWNEQFF. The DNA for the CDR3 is TGCGCCAGCAGCTTGGGACAGGGGTGGAATGAGCAGTTCTTC.

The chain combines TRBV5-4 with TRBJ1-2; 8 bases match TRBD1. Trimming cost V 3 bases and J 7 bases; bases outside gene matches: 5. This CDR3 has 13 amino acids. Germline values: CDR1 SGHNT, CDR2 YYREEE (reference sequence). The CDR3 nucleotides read TGTGCCAGCAGCTCTCAGGGGGCGGGTGGCTACACCTTC. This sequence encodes CASSSQGAGGYTF.

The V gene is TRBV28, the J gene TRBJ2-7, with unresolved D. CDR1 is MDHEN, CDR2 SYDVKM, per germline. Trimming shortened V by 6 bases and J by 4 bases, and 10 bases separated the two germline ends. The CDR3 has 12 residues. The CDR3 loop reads CASSLGKYEQYF. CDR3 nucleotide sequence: TGTGCCAGCAGCCTTGGGAAGTACGAGCAGTACTTC.

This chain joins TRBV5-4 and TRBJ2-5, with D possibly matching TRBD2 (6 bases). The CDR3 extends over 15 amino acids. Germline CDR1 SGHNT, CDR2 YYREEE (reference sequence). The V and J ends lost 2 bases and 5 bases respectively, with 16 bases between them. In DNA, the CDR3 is TGTGCCAGCAGCTTTGAGCCACTAGCACACGAGACCCAGTACTTC. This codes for CASSFEPLAHETQYF.

The CDR3, as DNA: TGTGCCAGCAGCTTAGGGGAGGTCTCGTCTAACTATGGCTACACCTTC. This gives the protein CASSLGEVSSNYGYTF. V is TRBV7-9 and J is TRBJ1-2; D gene uncertain. This CDR3 has 16 residues. CDR1 is SEHNR, CDR2 FQNEAQ, per germline (reference sequence). Between the trimmed V and J ends, which lost 1 base and 0 bases, there was a span of 12 bases.

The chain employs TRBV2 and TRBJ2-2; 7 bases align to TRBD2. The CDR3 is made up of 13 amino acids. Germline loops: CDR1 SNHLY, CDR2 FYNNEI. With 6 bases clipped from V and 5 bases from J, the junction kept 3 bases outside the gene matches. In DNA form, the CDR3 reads TGTGCCAGCAGCGGGGGGTGGACCGGGGAGCTGTTTTTT. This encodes CASSGGWTGELFF.